This entry concerns a single TCR beta chain. The target antigen is unknown. The CDR3 has 14 amino acids. Germline CDR1 and CDR2: MGHDK and SYGVNS. J gave up 2 bases and V 6 bases, and 7 bases lay outside the gene matches. TCRdb's copy holds only in-frame clones and misses some; the assay was immunoSEQ multiplex PCR. The table has fewer than 130,000 clones, roughly 85% seen once; the top ten hold roughly 2.5%. This specimen comes from a study of T cell responses to AZD1222 COVID-19 vaccine. Findings and limits, study-wide: Unmutated variant regions reportedly attract nearly half of all spike-specific TCRs. Most donors were white British and more were female, and clonal diversity was possibly underestimated.

V is TRBV25-1 and J is TRBJ2-7, with 7 nucleotides matching TRBD1. The specimen comprised peripheral blood, sampled 28 days after the second AZD1222 dose. The TCR originated in an adult who received the AZD1222 COVID-19 vaccine. The CDR3 sequence: CASRRQGGTYEQYF. DNA for the CDR3: TGTGCCAGCAGACGACAGGGTGGGACCTACGAGCAGTACTTC.